This T cell receptor (beta chain) was sequenced for a study of cytomegalovirus exposure and HLA in healthy donors. Study in general: The roughly 700 first-cohort repertoires shared a platform with the 100 to 150 validation repertoires, as reported in a later analysis.

Assay: immunoSEQ multiplex PCR; the TCRdb copy retains only in-frame clones and omits some. This sample has 120,000 or so clones, with 90% to 97% found just once. The J segment lost 7 bases and the V segment lost 5 bases, leaving 10 bases of the junction unmatched. CDR1 is SEHNR and CDR2 is FQNEAQ in the germline V gene (reference sequence). The CDR3 consists of 15 residues. This receptor was identified in a young man in good health and CMV-seronegative. The genes are TRBV7-9 and TRBJ2-1, with TRBD2 identical over 8 bases. The sample consisted of PBMCs. The CDR3 region is CASSARSGISNEQFF. The CDR3 bases are TGTGCCAGCAGCGCCCGTAGCGGGATTAGTAATGAGCAGTTCTTC.